This passage covers 31 T cell receptor beta chains from one sample sequenced in a study of regulatory T cells in long-lasting Graves disease. Time point defined: newly diagnosed GD, antithyroid drugs for less than 3 months. The TCR library was prepared using RNA isolated from PBMCs. Arm-PCR of CDR3 regions and iRepertoire HTBI primers were the basis on which TCR beta libraries were built. One entry per CDR3 protein, called by TCRdb with MiXCR from the multiplex PCR reads. Of some 250,000 distinct CDR3 sequences detected, around 20% appear once; the ten largest clones hold 14%. The sequenced sample was peripheral blood mononuclear cells (PBMCs), obtained at new diagnosis, from a patient treated with antithyroid drugs. Receptors were obtained from a female donor with Graves disease.

CDR3 DNA: TGTGCCAGCAGCCAAGGGGGAGGCCAACACTATGGCTACACCTTC. It yields the protein CASSQGGGQHYGYTF. This rearrangement joins TRBV4-2 to TRBJ1-2; D is undetermined. CDR3 length equals 15 residues. Trimming pared 1 base from V and 3 bases from J, leaving 12 bases between. Germline loops: CDR1 LGHNA, CDR2 YNFKEQ.

This clonotype occurred many times. The V gene is TRBV7-2, the J gene TRBJ2-7, with 7 positions matching TRBD1. Unmatched junction bases numbered 4, after V lost 1 base and J lost 4 bases. CDR1 and CDR2 (germline): SGHTA, FQGNSA. There are 14 residues in the CDR3. CDR3 nucleotides: TGTGCCAGCAGCTTAGGTGTGGGACAGTACGAGCAGTACTTC. Its protein is CASSLGVGQYEQYF.

Points on this clonotype: A much larger clone lies one base from this, so it may be a read error. The chain links TRBV18 to TRBJ1-5; D is possibly TRBD1 (6 bases). CDR3 length: 15 residues. Germline V gene sequence: CDR1 KGHSH, CDR2 LQKENI. The CDR3 nucleotides read TGTGCCAGCTCACCGGAGACAGGACTCAATCGGCCCCAGCATTTT. Protein product: CASSPETGLNRPQHF.

The rearrangement joins TRBV7-7 to TRBJ2-2; tentative D call: TRBD1 (6 bases). V was shortened by 1 base and J by 6 bases, with 9 bases between the two germline ends. The CDR3 consists of 14 residues. Germline CDR1 reads SSHAT; CDR2 reads FNYEAQ (reference sequence). This CDR3 is CASSLGGGSGELFF. CDR3 DNA: TGTGCCAGCAGCTTAGGTGGGGGCTCCGGGGAGCTGTTTTTT.

This clonotype was seen at least ten times. This chain uses TRBV28 with TRBJ2-3; D unresolved. Trimming left V 7 bases short and J 0 bases short, with 20 bases between. Germline assignment: CDR1 MDHEN and CDR2 SYDVKM. This CDR3 is 17 amino acids long. CDR3 nucleotide sequence: TGTGCCAGCATCCCCCCCCCAGGCAGACAAAGCACAGATACGCAGTATTTT. Translated, it gives CASIPPPGRQSTDTQYF.

V usage is TRBV11-2 and J usage is TRBJ1-6; D gene ambiguous. The germline gives CDR1 SGHAT, CDR2 FQNNGV. The CDR3 is 12 residues long. V was trimmed by 6 bases and J by 8 bases, leaving 8 bases between them. CDR3: CASSPPDSPLHF. Here the CDR3 DNA reads TGTGCCAGCAGTCCCCCGGATTCACCCCTCCACTTT.

At least ten counts were recorded for this clonotype. The V call is TRBV7-2, the J call TRBJ2-2; 9 nucleotides align to TRBD2. The CDR3 contains 15 residues. Germline CDR1 SGHTA, CDR2 FQGNSA. V lost 5 bases, J lost 4 bases, and 5 bases stayed unmatched. Written as DNA, the CDR3 is TGTGCCAGCAGCCTTAGCGGGAGAGTCACCGGGGAGCTGTTTTTT. Translation: CASSLSGRVTGELFF.

Points on this clonotype: This may be a read error, as it is one base from a much larger clone. The chain links TRBV6-2 or TRBV6-3 to TRBJ1-2; D uncertain. Germline assignment: CDR1 MNHEY and CDR2 SVGEGT. This CDR3 spans 14 amino acids. For the CDR3, the DNA is TGTGCCAGGAGTTACTCGAGCACCTCGGGTGGCTACACCTTC. Protein: CARSYSSTSGGYTF.

This chain links TRBV7-2 with TRBJ2-5, with 11 bases aligning to TRBD2. Germline assignment: CDR1 SGHTA and CDR2 FQGNSA. The CDR3 has 17 residues. The ends lost 3 bases at V and 0 bases at J; junction bases unmatched: 6. CDR3 nucleotide sequence: TGTGCCAGCAGCTTGTCTAGCGGGGGGCCTTACCAAGAGACCCAGTACTTC. Protein sequence: CASSLSSGGPYQETQYF.

This clonotype has ten or more counts. The V and J genes are TRBV7-2 and TRBJ1-2; 7 bases fit TRBD1. Trimming took 5 bases from V and 6 from J; bases not matched to a gene: 6. This CDR3 comprises 13 residues. Looked up from germline, CDR1 is SGHTA and CDR2 is FQGNSA. CDR3 loop: CASSPTGDHGYTF. The DNA for the CDR3 is TGTGCCAGCAGCCCAACAGGGGATCATGGCTACACCTTC.

This clonotype was seen ten or more times. This rearrangement joins TRBV6-2 or TRBV6-3 to TRBJ2-1, with TRBD2 identical over 13 bases. Unmatched junction bases numbered 8, after V lost 7 bases and J lost 8 bases. The CDR3 loop spans 15 amino acids. The germline V gene has CDR1 MNHEY and CDR2 SVGEGT. The CDR3 sequence is CASTKLGLAGDEQFF. Written as DNA, the CDR3 is TGTGCCAGCACCAAATTAGGACTAGCGGGAGATGAGCAGTTCTTC.

This clonotype has ten or more counts. The V call is TRBV12-5, the J call TRBJ1-1; a weak D match, TRBD1 (6 bases). CDR3 length equals 17 residues. V gave up 1 base and J gave up 1 base, with 16 bases separating them. Germline V lookup: CDR1 LGHNT, CDR2 FRNRAP. The CDR3 is CASGLAPRGPWNTEAFF. In DNA form, the CDR3 reads TGTGCTAGTGGTTTGGCACCCAGGGGCCCTTGGAACACTGAAGCTTTCTTT.

This clonotype has ten or more counts. V gene TRBV6-1 combines with J gene TRBJ1-2; D uncertain. The CDR3 covers 12 residues. V lost 6 bases and J 8 bases, leaving 13 bases between the germline ends. The germline gives CDR1 MNHNS, CDR2 SASEGT. CDR3 loop: CASRQGREGYTF. The CDR3 nucleotides read TGTGCCAGCAGGCAAGGACGGGAAGGCTACACCTTC.

This clonotype was detected many times. The J gene is TRBJ2-7, the V gene TRBV3-1; 13 bases line up with TRBD2. Germline lookup yields CDR1 LGHDT and CDR2 YNNKEL (reference sequence). This CDR3 is 15 amino acids long. With 3 bases clipped from V and 5 bases from J, the junction kept 4 bases outside the gene matches. The CDR3 spells CASSHPGLAGDEQYF. In nucleotides, the CDR3 is TGTGCCAGCAGCCACCCCGGACTAGCGGGGGACGAGCAGTACTTC.

Many counts were recorded for this clonotype. CDR3 in amino acids: CASGLVSADTQYF. The CDR3 DNA sequence: TGTGCTAGTGGTTTGGTTTCGGCAGATACGCAGTATTTT. The rearrangement uses TRBV12-5 and TRBJ2-3, with D unresolved. The CDR3 is 13 residues long. Trimming removed 0 bases at V and 4 bases at J, with 5 bases between. The germline V gene encodes CDR1 LGHNT and CDR2 FRNRAP.

The sample holds a few counts of this clonotype. This rearrangement joins TRBV6-1 to TRBJ2-2; D not certain. This CDR3 has 13 amino acids. Germline CDR1 is MNHNS and CDR2 is SASEGT. Trimming left V 1 base short and J 5 bases short, with 5 bases between. CDR3 loop: CASSEVQTGELFF. CDR3 DNA: TGTGCCAGCAGTGAAGTTCAGACCGGGGAGCTGTTTTTT.

This chain joins TRBV2 and TRBJ2-1, with TRBD1 matching over 8 bases. V was pared by 0 bases and J by 6 bases, with 10 bases of the junction left unmatched. This CDR3 is built from 17 residues. Germline CDR1 SNHLY, CDR2 FYNNEI. DNA for the CDR3: TGTGCCAGCAGTGAAGCGGGGGGACAGGAGGGTAGCAATGAGCAGTTCTTC. As protein: CASSEAGGQEGSNEQFF.

The chain uses TRBV4-1 and TRBJ1-2, with TRBD1 identical over 7 bases. Trimming took 0 bases from V and 4 from J; bases not matched to a gene: 5. There are 15 residues in the CDR3. CDR1 and CDR2 from the germline V gene are MGHRA and YSYEKL. The CDR3 region has the DNA TGCGCCAGCAGCCAAGAGAAGGACAGGCGCTATGGCTACACCTTC. As protein: CASSQEKDRRYGYTF.

V usage is TRBV29-1 and J usage is TRBJ2-5; 9 bases are shared with TRBD2. V dropped 2 bases and J dropped 4; count of bases not matched to a gene: 5. This CDR3 has 14 residues. Germline-derived CDR1 and CDR2 are SQVTM and ANQGSEA. This CDR3 reads CSVEKRLAVETQYF. CDR3 nucleotide sequence: TGCAGCGTTGAAAAAAGACTAGCGGTAGAGACCCAGTACTTC. The full variable domain, with the rest looked up from reference TRBV29-1 and TRBJ2-5, is SAVISQKPSRDICQRGTSLTIQCQVDSQVTMMFWYRQQPGQSLTLIATANQGSEATYESGFVIDKFPISRPNLTFSTLTVSNMSPEDSSIYLCSVEKRLAVETQYFGPGTRLLVL.

This clonotype was recorded at least ten times. This sequence joins TRBV5-1 and TRBJ2-4, with 13 bases fitting TRBD2. The CDR3 totals 19 residues. Germline CDR1 and CDR2: SGHRS and YFSETQ. The ends lost 4 bases at V and 3 bases at J; junction bases unmatched: 13. CDR3 coding DNA: TGCGCCAGCAGCCCACGACTACTAGCGGGAGGGCCGGTCAAAAACATTCAGTACTTC. It specifies CASSPRLLAGGPVKNIQYF.

This clonotype was counted many times. The chain recombines TRBV20-1 with TRBJ1-2; D is possibly TRBD1 (6 bases). This CDR3 contains 14 residues. Trimming stripped 3 bases from V and 4 bases from J, with 15 bases between. Germline loops: CDR1 DFQATT, CDR2 SNEGSKA (reference sequence). The CDR3 is CSASEGGVGYGYTF. The CDR3, as DNA: TGCAGTGCTAGTGAGGGGGGGGTTGGCTATGGCTACACCTTC.

This clonotype was detected ten times or more. The genes are TRBV28 and TRBJ2-3, with a weak D call TRBD1 (6 bases). Per germline, CDR1 MDHEN and CDR2 SYDVKM. The CDR3 covers 18 residues. The V end was cut by 3 bases, the J end by 2 bases, with 21 bases between. The CDR3 coding sequence is TGTGCCAGCAGTTTCCCCCCCACAGGGAACCATGACACAGATACGCAGTATTTT. This translates into CASSFPPTGNHDTDTQYF.

This clonotype was seen repeatedly, ten times or more. This chain connects TRBV3-1 to TRBJ2-1; perhaps TRBD2 as D (6 bases). The CDR3 is made up of 12 amino acids. V lost 5 bases, J lost 11 bases, and 13 bases lay in between. Germline loops: CDR1 LGHDT, CDR2 YNNKEL (reference sequence). CDR3 sequence: CASSYPGDKQFF. CDR3 nucleotide sequence: TGTGCCAGCAGCTATCCGGGAGATAAGCAGTTCTTC.

In the case of this clonotype: This likely came from a read error, as a far larger clone is one base away. The V call is TRBV7-2, the J call TRBJ2-3, with TRBD1 identical over 12 bases. The DNA end is more similar to TRBJ2-1, so the J call may be wrong. Looked up from germline, CDR1 is SGHTA and CDR2 is FQGNSA. The CDR3 is made up of 16 amino acids. CDR3 loop: CASSDRPGQGAREQFF. The CDR3 region has the DNA TGTGCCAGCAGCGACCGACCGGGACAGGGGGCGCGAGAGCAGTTCTTC.

This clonotype has ten or more counts. This rearrangement joins TRBV12-3 or TRBV12-4 to TRBJ2-7; D gene uncertain. There are 13 residues in the CDR3. V dropped 1 base and J dropped 3 bases, with 7 bases sitting between them. The CDR3 bases are TGTGCCAGCAGTTTAGGTATGGACTACGAGCAGTACTTC. Protein sequence: CASSLGMDYEQYF.

The genes are TRBV20-1 and TRBJ2-5, with TRBD2 matching over 11 bases. Germline V gene data show CDR1 as DFQATT and CDR2 as SNEGSKA (reference sequence). This CDR3 spans 14 amino acids. V trimming: 5 bases; J trimming: 4 bases; junction bases outside the gene matches: 6. The DNA for the CDR3 is TGCAGTGCTGAGACTAGCGGGGACGGAGAGACCCAGTACTTC. It translates to CSAETSGDGETQYF.

This clonotype was observed at least ten times. The V and J genes are TRBV6-1 and TRBJ1-2; 8 nucleotides line up with TRBD1. The CDR3 loop spans 14 amino acids. Trimming took 6 bases from V and 5 from J; bases not matched to a gene: 8. In germline, CDR1 is MNHNS, CDR2 SASEGT. DNA of the CDR3: TGTGCCAGCAGAAGACAGGGGACGGGGTATGGCTACACCTTC. It codes for CASRRQGTGYGYTF.

This clonotype was counted at least ten times. The chain couples TRBV2 to TRBJ2-7, with D unclear. Germline assignment: CDR1 SNHLY and CDR2 FYNNEI. Between the trimmed V and J ends, which lost 4 bases and 7 bases, there was a span of 5 bases. The length of the CDR3 is 10 residues. DNA for the CDR3: TGTGCCAGCAGTGCTAGAGAGCAGTACTTC. This translates into CASSAREQYF.

This sequence joins TRBV12-3 or TRBV12-4 and TRBJ1-1; D remains ambiguous. V lost 6 bases, J lost 4 bases, and 9 bases lay in between. The CDR3 runs to 12 residues. The DNA for the CDR3 is TGTGCCAGCAGGAGCTGGAGCACTGAAGCTTTCTTT. Protein sequence: CASRSWSTEAFF.

Many counts were recorded for this clonotype. The V and J genes are TRBV28 and TRBJ1-5; tentatively, D is TRBD1 (6 bases). With 6 bases removed from V and 2 bases from J, the gap between germline ends came to 17 bases. The CDR3 has 16 amino acids. CDR1 MDHEN and CDR2 SYDVKM come from the germline V gene. The CDR3 here is CASRFGDTLGNQPQHF. In nucleotides, the CDR3 is TGTGCCAGCAGATTTGGGGACACCCTAGGCAATCAGCCCCAGCATTTT.

Many counts were recorded for this clonotype. This chain connects TRBV7-2 to TRBJ2-3, with 8 bases fitting TRBD2. The CDR3 covers 15 residues. V was pared by 6 bases and J by 5 bases, with 10 bases of the junction left unmatched. Germline CDR1 reads SGHTA; CDR2 reads FQGNSA. CDR3 bases: TGTGCCAGCAGGCGAGCCGGGGGGGCGGAAGATACGCAGTATTTT. Amino acids: CASRRAGGAEDTQYF.